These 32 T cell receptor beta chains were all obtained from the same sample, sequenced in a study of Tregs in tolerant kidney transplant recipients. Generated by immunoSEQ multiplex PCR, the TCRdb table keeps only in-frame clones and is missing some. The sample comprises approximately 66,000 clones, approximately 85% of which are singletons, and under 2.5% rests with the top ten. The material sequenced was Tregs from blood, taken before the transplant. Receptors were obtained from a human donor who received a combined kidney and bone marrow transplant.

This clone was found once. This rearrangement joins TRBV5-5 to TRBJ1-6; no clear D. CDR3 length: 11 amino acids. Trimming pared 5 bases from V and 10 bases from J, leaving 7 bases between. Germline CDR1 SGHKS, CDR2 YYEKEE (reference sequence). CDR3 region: CASRDGSPLHF. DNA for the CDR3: TGTGCCAGCAGGGATGGGTCACCCCTCCACTTT.

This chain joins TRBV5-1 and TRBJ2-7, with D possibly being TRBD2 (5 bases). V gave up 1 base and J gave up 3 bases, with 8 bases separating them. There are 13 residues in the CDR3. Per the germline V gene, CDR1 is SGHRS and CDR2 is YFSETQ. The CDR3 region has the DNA TGCGCCAGCAGCTTGAACGGGATCTACGAGCAGTACTTC. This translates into CASSLNGIYEQYF.

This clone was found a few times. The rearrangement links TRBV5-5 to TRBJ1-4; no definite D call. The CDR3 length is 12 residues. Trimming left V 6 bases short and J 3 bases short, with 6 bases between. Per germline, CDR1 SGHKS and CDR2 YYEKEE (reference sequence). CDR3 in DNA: TGTGCCAGCACCCCCCCTAATGAAAAACTGTTTTTT. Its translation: CASTPPNEKLFF.

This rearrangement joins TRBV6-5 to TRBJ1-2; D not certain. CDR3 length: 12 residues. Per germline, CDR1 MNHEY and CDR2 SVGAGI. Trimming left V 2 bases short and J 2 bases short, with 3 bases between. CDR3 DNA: TGTGCCAGCAGTTACCGGAACTATGGCTACACCTTC. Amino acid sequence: CASSYRNYGYTF.

CDR3 DNA sequence: TGTGCCAGTAGTATCGGGACCTACACTGAAGCTTTCTTT. It codes for CASSIGTYTEAFF. The genes are TRBV19 and TRBJ1-1, with a weak D call TRBD1 (5 bases). The length of the CDR3 is 13 residues. From germline, CDR1 is LNHDA and CDR2 SQIVND (reference sequence). The V gene lost 3 bases and the J gene lost 3 bases, with 8 bases spanning the gap.

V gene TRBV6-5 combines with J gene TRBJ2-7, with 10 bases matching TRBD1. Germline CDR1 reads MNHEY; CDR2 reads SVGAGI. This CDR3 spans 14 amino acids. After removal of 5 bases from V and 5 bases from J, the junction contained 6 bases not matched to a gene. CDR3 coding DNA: TGTGCCAGCAGTGTCCTCGGGACAGGGGACGAGCAGTACTTC. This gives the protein CASSVLGTGDEQYF.

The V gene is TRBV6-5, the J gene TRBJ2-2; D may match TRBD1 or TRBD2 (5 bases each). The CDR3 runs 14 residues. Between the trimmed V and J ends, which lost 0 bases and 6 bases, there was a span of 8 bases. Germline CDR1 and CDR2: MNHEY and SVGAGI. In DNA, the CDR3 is TGTGCCAGCAGTTACTCTGAGGGGCCCGGGGAGCTGTTTTTT. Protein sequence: CASSYSEGPGELFF.

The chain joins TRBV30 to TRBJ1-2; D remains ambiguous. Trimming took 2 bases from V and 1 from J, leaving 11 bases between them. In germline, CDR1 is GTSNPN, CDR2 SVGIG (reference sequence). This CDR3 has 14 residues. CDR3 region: CAWSKQRLNYGYTF. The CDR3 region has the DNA TGTGCCTGGAGTAAACAGCGACTTAACTATGGCTACACCTTC.

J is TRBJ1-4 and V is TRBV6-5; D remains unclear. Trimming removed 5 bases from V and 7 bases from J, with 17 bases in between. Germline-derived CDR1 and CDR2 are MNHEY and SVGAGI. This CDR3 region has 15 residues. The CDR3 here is CASSPRPNRAEKLFF. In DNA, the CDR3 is TGTGCCAGCAGTCCCCGCCCAAACCGGGCTGAAAAACTGTTTTTT.

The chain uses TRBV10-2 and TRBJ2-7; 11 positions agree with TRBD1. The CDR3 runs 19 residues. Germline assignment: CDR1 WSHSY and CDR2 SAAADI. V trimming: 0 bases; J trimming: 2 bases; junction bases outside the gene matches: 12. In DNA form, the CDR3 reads TGCGCCAGCAGTGAGTCGGTTCCGACGCCGGGACAGGGGGCCTACGAGCAGTACTTC. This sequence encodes CASSESVPTPGQGAYEQYF.

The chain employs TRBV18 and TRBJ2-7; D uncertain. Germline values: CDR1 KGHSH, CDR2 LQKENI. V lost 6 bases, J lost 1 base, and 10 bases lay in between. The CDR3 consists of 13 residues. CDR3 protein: CASSPDSSYEQYF. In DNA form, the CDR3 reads TGTGCCAGCTCCCCCGACTCATCCTACGAGCAGTACTTC.

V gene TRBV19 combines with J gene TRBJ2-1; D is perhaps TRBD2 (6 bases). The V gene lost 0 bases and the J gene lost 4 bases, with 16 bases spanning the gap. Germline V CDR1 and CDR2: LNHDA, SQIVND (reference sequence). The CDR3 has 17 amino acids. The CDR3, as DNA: TGTGCCAGTAGTATAGACCCGCCGGGACTCAGATACAATGAGCAGTTCTTC. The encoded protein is CASSIDPPGLRYNEQFF.

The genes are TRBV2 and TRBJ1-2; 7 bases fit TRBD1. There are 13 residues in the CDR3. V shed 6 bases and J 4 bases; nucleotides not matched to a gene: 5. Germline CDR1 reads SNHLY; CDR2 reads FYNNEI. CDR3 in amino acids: CASRGGTVYGYTF. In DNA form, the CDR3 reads TGTGCCAGCAGGGGGGGGACAGTCTATGGCTACACCTTC.

This chain's CDR3 is CASRGALSNQPQHF. As DNA, the CDR3 is TGTGCCAGTAGGGGGGCTCTTAGCAATCAGCCCCAGCATTTT. This chain joins TRBV19 and TRBJ1-5; a possible D gene is TRBD1 (6 bases). The V and J ends lost 6 bases and 0 bases respectively, with 9 bases between them. The CDR3 has 14 residues. The germline gives CDR1 LNHDA, CDR2 SQIVND (reference sequence).

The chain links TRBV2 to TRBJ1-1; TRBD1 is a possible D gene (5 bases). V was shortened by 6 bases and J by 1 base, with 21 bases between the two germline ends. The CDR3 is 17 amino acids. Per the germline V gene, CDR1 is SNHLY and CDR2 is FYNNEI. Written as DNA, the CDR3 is TGTGCCAGCAGACGGGGGGGTCGGGCCCCGAAGAACACTGAAGCTTTCTTT. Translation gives CASRRGGRAPKNTEAFF.

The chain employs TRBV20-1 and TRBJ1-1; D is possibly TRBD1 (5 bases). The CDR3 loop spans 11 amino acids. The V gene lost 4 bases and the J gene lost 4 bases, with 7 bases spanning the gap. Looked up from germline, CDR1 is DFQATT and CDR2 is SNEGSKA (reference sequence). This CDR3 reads CSATGITEAFF. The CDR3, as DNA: TGCAGTGCTACAGGGATCACTGAAGCTTTCTTT.

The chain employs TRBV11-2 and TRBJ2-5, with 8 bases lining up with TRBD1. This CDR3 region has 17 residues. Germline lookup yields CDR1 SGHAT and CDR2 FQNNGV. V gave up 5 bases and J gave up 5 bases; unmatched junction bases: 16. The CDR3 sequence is CASSKGAGQGAAETQYF. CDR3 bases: TGTGCCAGCAGCAAAGGGGCTGGGCAGGGGGCGGCGGAGACCCAGTACTTC.

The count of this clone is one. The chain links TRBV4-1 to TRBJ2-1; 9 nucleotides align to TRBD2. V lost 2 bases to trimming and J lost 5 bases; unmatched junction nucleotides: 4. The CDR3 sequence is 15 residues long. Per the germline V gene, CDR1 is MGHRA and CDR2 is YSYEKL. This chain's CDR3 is CASSQLAGYNNEQFF. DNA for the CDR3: TGCGCCAGCAGCCAACTAGCGGGGTACAACAATGAGCAGTTCTTC.

The CDR3 DNA reads as TGCGCCAGCAGCTCCCCCGTCGCCGGGACAGGCTTGACTGAAGCTTTCTTT. This sequence encodes CASSSPVAGTGLTEAFF. V usage is TRBV5-1 and J usage is TRBJ1-1; TRBD1 agrees at 8 bases. The CDR3 covers 17 residues. The V segment lost 3 bases and the J segment 5 bases; nucleotides outside the gene matches: 15. Germline V gives CDR1 SGHRS, CDR2 YFSETQ.

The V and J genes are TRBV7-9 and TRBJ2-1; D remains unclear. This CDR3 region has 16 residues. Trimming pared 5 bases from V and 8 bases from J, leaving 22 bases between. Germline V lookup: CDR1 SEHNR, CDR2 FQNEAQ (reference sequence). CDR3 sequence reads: CASSPLRPSGVDEQFF. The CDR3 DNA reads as TGTGCCAGCAGCCCCTTAAGGCCCAGTGGGGTGGATGAGCAGTTCTTC.

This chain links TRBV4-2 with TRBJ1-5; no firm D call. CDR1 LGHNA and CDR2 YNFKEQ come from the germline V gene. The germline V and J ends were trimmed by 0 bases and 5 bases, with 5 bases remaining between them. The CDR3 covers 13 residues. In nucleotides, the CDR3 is TGTGCCAGCAGCCAAGAATGGGATCAGCCCCAGCATTTT. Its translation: CASSQEWDQPQHF.

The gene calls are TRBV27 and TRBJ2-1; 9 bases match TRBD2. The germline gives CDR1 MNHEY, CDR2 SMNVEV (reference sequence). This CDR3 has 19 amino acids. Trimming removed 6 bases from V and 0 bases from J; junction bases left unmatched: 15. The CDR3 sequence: CASRPPRGLAGISYNEQFF. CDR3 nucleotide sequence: TGTGCCAGCAGACCCCCCCGAGGCCTAGCGGGAATCTCCTACAATGAGCAGTTCTTC.

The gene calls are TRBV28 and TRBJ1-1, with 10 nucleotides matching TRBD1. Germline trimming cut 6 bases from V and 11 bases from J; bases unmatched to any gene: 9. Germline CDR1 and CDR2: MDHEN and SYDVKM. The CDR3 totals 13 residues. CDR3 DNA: TGTGCCAGCAGCCTGACAGGGGGCGATTTGGCTTTCTTT. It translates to CASSLTGGDLAFF.

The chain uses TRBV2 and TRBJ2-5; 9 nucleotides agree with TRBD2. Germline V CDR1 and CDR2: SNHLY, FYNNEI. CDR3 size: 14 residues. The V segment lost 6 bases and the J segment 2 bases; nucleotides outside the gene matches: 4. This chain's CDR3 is CASRMTSGQETQYF. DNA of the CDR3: TGTGCCAGCAGGATGACTAGCGGACAAGAGACCCAGTACTTC.

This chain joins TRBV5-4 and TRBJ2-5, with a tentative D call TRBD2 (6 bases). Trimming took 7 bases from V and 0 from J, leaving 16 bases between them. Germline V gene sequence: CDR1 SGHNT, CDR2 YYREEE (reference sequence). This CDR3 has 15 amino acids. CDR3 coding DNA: TGTGCCAGCTCCACCAGCGGGCCCTACCAAGAGACCCAGTACTTC. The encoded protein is CASSTSGPYQETQYF.

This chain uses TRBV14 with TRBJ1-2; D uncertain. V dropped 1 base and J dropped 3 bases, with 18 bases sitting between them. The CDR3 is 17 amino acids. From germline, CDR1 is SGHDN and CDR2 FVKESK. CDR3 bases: TGTGCCAGCAGCCAAGGCCCCCCTATCGGTGGGGACTATGGCTACACCTTC. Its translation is CASSQGPPIGGDYGYTF.

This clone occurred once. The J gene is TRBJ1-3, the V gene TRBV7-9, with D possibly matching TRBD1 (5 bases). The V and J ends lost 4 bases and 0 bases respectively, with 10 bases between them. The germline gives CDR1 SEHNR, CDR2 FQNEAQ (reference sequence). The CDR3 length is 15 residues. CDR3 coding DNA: TGTGCCAGCAGCTCCCGGGGCCCCTCTGGAAACACCATATATTTT. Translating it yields CASSSRGPSGNTIYF.

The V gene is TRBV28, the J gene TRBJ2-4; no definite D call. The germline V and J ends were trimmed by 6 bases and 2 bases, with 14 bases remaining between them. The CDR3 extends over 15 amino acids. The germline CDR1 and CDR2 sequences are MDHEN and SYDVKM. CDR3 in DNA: TGTGCCAGCAGAGACCTAGGGCAGACCAAAAACATTCAGTACTTC. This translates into CASRDLGQTKNIQYF. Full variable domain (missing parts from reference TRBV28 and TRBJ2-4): DVKVTQSSRYLVKRTGEKVFLECVQDMDHENMFWYRQDPGLGLRLIYFSYDVKMKEKGDIPEGYSVSREKKERFSLILESASTNQTSMYLCASRDLGQTKNIQYFGAGTRLSVL.

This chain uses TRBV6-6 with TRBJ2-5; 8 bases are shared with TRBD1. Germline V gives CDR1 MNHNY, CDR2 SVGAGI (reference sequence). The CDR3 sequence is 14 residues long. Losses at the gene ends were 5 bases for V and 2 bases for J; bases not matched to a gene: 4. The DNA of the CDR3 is TGTGCCAGCAGTCCTTGGACAGGGCAAGAGACCCAGTACTTC. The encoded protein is CASSPWTGQETQYF.

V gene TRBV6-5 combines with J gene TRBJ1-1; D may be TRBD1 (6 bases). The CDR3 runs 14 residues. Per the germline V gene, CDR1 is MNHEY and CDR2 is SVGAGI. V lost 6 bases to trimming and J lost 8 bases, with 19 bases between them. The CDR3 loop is CASSRGVGGWEAFF. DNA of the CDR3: TGTGCCAGCAGCCGCGGCGTTGGGGGCTGGGAAGCTTTCTTT.

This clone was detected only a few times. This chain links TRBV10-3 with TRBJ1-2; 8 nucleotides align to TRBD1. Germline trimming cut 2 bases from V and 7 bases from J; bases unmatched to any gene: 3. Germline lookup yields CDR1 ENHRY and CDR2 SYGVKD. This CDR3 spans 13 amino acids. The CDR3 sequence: CAISETDRAGYTF. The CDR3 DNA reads TGTGCCATCAGTGAGACGGACAGGGCTGGCTACACCTTC.

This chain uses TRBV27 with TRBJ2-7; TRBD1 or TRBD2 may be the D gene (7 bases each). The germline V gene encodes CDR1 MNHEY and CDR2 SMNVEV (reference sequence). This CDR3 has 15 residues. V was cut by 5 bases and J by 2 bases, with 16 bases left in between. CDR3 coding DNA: TGTGCCAGCAGTCGGGGAGGGACAGCTGCCTACGAGCAGTACTTC. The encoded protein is CASSRGGTAAYEQYF.